These 24 T cell receptor beta chains came from one sample sequenced in a study of blood T cell repertoires in COVID-19 (dated by TCRdb to the early 2020s). Library preparation employed the immunoSEQ multiplex PCR assay. TCRdb stores this immuneACCESS table with in-frame sequences only. Part of the clones is absent; in the studies checked, under half of the shortfall reflects unresolved V genes, and no reason is known for the rest. The table for this sample lists just over 60,000 clones; around 85% of them were counted only once. The top ten clones comprise roughly 22% of the sample. The sample was peripheral blood. Source of these receptors: a woman aged 80 or over with active or convalescent COVID-19.

This sequence joins TRBV10-1 and TRBJ2-5; 11 bases line up with TRBD2. J was trimmed by 4 bases and V by 0 bases; bases with no gene match: 4. Germline V lookup: CDR1 WNHNN, CDR2 SYGVQD (reference sequence). The CDR3 totals 16 residues. The CDR3 is CASSESTSGATETQYF. CDR3 sequence (DNA): TGCGCCAGCAGTGAGTCGACTAGCGGGGCCACAGAGACCCAGTACTTC.

This clone was seen once. J is TRBJ2-7 and V is TRBV5-1; D is perhaps TRBD1 (5 bases). Looked up from germline, CDR1 is SGHRS and CDR2 is YFSETQ. This CDR3 has 16 amino acids. The V and J ends lost 0 bases and 1 base respectively, with 14 bases between them. The CDR3 DNA follows: TGCGCCAGCAGCTTGGATCCCAACAGGCTATCCTACGAGCAGTACTTC. It encodes CASSLDPNRLSYEQYF.

This sequence joins TRBV20-1 and TRBJ2-3; D unresolved. Trimming took 6 bases from V and 5 from J, leaving 9 bases between them. The CDR3 loop spans 11 amino acids. Germline V CDR1 and CDR2: DFQATT, SNEGSKA (reference sequence). The CDR3 loop is CSAARGDTQYF. The CDR3 DNA reads TGCAGTGCCGCGAGAGGAGATACGCAGTATTTT.

This chain uses TRBV3-1 (or the pseudogene TRBV3-2) with TRBJ1-2; D remains ambiguous. V lost 0 bases to trimming and J lost 10 bases, with 15 bases between them. The CDR3 consists of 14 residues. CDR1 LGHDT and CDR2 YNNKEL come from the germline V gene (reference sequence). Here the CDR3 reads CASSQDYASGSYTF. The CDR3 nucleotides read TGTGCCAGCAGCCAAGATTATGCGAGCGGTTCCTACACCTTC.

This chain links TRBV10-3 with TRBJ2-7, with 13 bases fitting TRBD2. Per germline, CDR1 ENHRY and CDR2 SYGVKD. This CDR3 region has 16 residues. With 7 bases clipped from V and 2 bases from J, the junction kept 8 bases outside the gene matches. In DNA form, the CDR3 reads TGTGCCATCATGAGGACTAGCGGGGGCCGCACCTACGAGCAGTACTTC. Translated: CAIMRTSGGRTYEQYF.

This chain connects TRBV5-4 to TRBJ1-2; D unresolved. Looked up from germline, CDR1 is SGHNT and CDR2 is YYREEE (reference sequence). V lost 4 bases and J lost 5, with 18 bases in between. CDR3 length: 15 residues. The chain's CDR3 is CASSKTAGGMYGYTF. CDR3 nucleotide sequence: TGTGCCAGCAGCAAGACTGCAGGAGGGATGTATGGCTACACCTTC. The entire variable domain, with the rest obtained from reference TRBV5-4 and TRBJ1-2, is as follows: ETGVTQSPTHLIKTRGQQVTLRCSSQSGHNTVSWYQQALGQGPQFIFQYYREEENGRGNFPPRFSGLQFPNYSSELNVNALELDDSALYLCASSKTAGGMYGYTFGSGTRLTVV.

V and J are TRBV6-5 and TRBJ1-1; 10 nucleotides align to TRBD1. V shed 8 bases, J shed 6 bases, and the junction held 9 bases outside the gene matches. This CDR3 region has 14 residues. Germline V gene data show CDR1 as MNHEY and CDR2 as SVGAGI. The chain's CDR3 is CASRLGTGAAEAFF. CDR3 nucleotides: TGTGCCAGCCGCTTGGGGACAGGGGCGGCTGAAGCTTTCTTT.

The chain recombines TRBV4-2 with TRBJ2-1; perhaps TRBD1 as D (6 bases). CDR1 LGHNA and CDR2 YNFKEQ come from the germline V gene. Deletions cut 3 bases from V and 0 bases from J, with 6 bases between. The CDR3 spans 14 residues. The CDR3 is CASSQDSSYNEQFF. In nucleotides, the CDR3 is TGTGCCAGCAGCCAGGACAGCTCCTACAATGAGCAGTTCTTC.

The chain carries TRBV19 and TRBJ2-7; possible D gene TRBD1, 5 bases. The length of the CDR3 is 15 residues. The V end lost 3 bases, the J end lost 1 base, and 13 bases lay between the germline ends. Looked up from germline, CDR1 is LNHDA and CDR2 is SQIVND (reference sequence). The CDR3 loop is CASSIELTVSYEQYF. In nucleotides, the CDR3 is TGTGCCAGTAGTATTGAGTTGACAGTTTCCTACGAGCAGTACTTC.

This clone was observed a few times. This chain connects TRBV5-1 to TRBJ1-1, with a tentative D call TRBD1 (5 bases). Germline lookup yields CDR1 SGHRS and CDR2 YFSETQ. The CDR3 has 14 residues. Trimming removed 1 base at V and 4 bases at J, with 11 bases between. CDR3 region: CASSLQGDGTEAFF. In nucleotides, the CDR3 is TGCGCCAGCAGCTTGCAGGGCGACGGCACTGAAGCTTTCTTT.

J is TRBJ1-4 and V is TRBV18, with TRBD1 matching 9 bases. V dropped 3 bases and J dropped 8; count of bases not matched to a gene: 4. The CDR3 contains 14 residues. CDR1 KGHSH and CDR2 LQKENI come from the germline V gene. The CDR3 sequence is CASSPGQGHEKLFF. The DNA for the CDR3 is TGTGCCAGCTCACCGGGACAGGGACACGAAAAACTGTTTTTT.

The chain joins TRBV7-9 to TRBJ1-6, with 7 bases that match TRBD1. J gave up 10 bases and V 5 bases, and 8 bases lay outside the gene matches. Germline V lookup: CDR1 SEHNR, CDR2 FQNEAQ (reference sequence). The CDR3 runs 14 residues. CDR3 sequence reads: CASSPDRSGSPLHF. CDR3 bases: TGTGCCAGCAGCCCGGACAGGAGCGGATCACCCCTCCACTTT.

This chain links TRBV9 with TRBJ1-6; D not certain. CDR3 length: 14 amino acids. CDR1 and CDR2 (germline): SGDLS, YYNGEE. Trimming pared 0 bases from V and 10 bases from J, leaving 11 bases between. DNA of the CDR3: TGTGCCAGCAGCGTAGGGGGAGGTTGGTCACCCCTCCACTTT. The encoded protein is CASSVGGGWSPLHF.

The chain joins TRBV19 to TRBJ1-5, with 10 bases matching TRBD1. In germline, CDR1 is LNHDA, CDR2 SQIVND (reference sequence). V lost 4 bases, J lost 4 bases, and 4 bases stayed unmatched. The CDR3 is 15 amino acids. CDR3 nucleotides: TGTGCCAGTAGTAGCGGACAGGGGGGAAATCAGCCCCAGCATTTT. Translated, it gives CASSSGQGGNQPQHF.

V usage is TRBV6-5 and J usage is TRBJ1-5; no definite D call. The CDR3 extends over 15 amino acids. CDR1 is MNHEY, CDR2 SVGAGI, per germline. Deletions cut 11 bases from V and 4 bases from J, with 21 bases between. The CDR3 here is CALGRNGQENQPQHF. CDR3 sequence (DNA): TGTGCCCTAGGGAGAAATGGGCAGGAGAATCAGCCCCAGCATTTT.

The chain combines TRBV7-6 with TRBJ2-3; 11 bases are a match to TRBD2. The CDR3 runs 16 residues. Germline CDR1 reads SGHVS; CDR2 reads FNYEAQ. Unmatched junction bases numbered 10, after V lost 3 bases and J lost 8 bases. The DNA of the CDR3 is TGTGCCAGCAGCTTCTACACTAGCGGGGGTCCCCCTACGCAGTATTTT. Amino acids: CASSFYTSGGPPTQYF.

The chain is built from TRBV29-1 and TRBJ1-1; the D gene is possibly TRBD1 (5 bases). Trimming cost V 7 bases and J 3 bases, with 24 bases left between them. The germline CDR1 and CDR2 sequences are SQVTM and ANQGSEA. The CDR3 spans 16 residues. The CDR3 is CSAPTGGSWSDTEAFF. CDR3 sequence (DNA): TGCAGCGCCCCGACGGGGGGTAGTTGGTCGGACACTGAAGCTTTCTTT.

The V and J genes are TRBV3-1 (or the pseudogene TRBV3-2) and TRBJ1-3; D is ambiguous. CDR1 is LGHDT, CDR2 YNNKEL, per germline (reference sequence). This CDR3 region has 15 residues. Trimming stripped 4 bases from V and 0 bases from J, with 10 bases between. The CDR3 coding sequence is TGTGCCAGCAGCCTAAGTGCGGCCTCTGGAAACACCATATATTTT. Translating it yields CASSLSAASGNTIYF.

V is TRBV9 and J is TRBJ1-1; tentatively, D is TRBD1 (5 bases). CDR3 length equals 14 residues. Looked up from germline, CDR1 is SGDLS and CDR2 is YYNGEE. V was shortened by 5 bases and J by 1 base, with 12 bases between the two germline ends. This CDR3 reads CASSLGPSNTEAFF. The CDR3 DNA reads as TGTGCCAGCAGTCTGGGGCCATCGAACACTGAAGCTTTCTTT. The full variable domain, in which reference TRBV9 and TRBJ1-1 provide the parts outside the CDR3, is DSGVTQTPKHLITATGQRVTLRCSPRSGDLSVYWYQQSLDQGLQFLIQYYNGEERAKGNILERFSAQQFPDLHSELNLSSLELGDSALYFCASSLGPSNTEAFFGQGTRLTVV.

CDR3 residues: CASSQYRDHHEQYF. The CDR3 DNA reads as TGTGCCAGCAGCCAATACCGGGATCACCACGAGCAGTACTTC. The genes are TRBV3-1 (or the pseudogene TRBV3-2) and TRBJ2-7, with D maybe TRBD2 (5 bases). The CDR3 is 14 residues long. Trimming pared 2 bases from V and 5 bases from J, leaving 13 bases between. CDR1 is LGHDT and CDR2 is YNNKEL in the germline V gene (reference sequence).

The chain joins TRBV4-1 to TRBJ1-3; perhaps TRBD1 as D (5 bases). The V gene lost 8 bases and the J gene lost 0 bases, with 14 bases spanning the gap. The CDR3 loop spans 15 amino acids. Germline V gene sequence: CDR1 MGHRA, CDR2 YSYEKL. Here the CDR3 DNA reads TGCGCCAGCGGGGGGAATCTGATCTCTGGAAACACCATATATTTT. As protein: CASGGNLISGNTIYF.

V usage is TRBV18 and J usage is TRBJ1-2, with 10 bases aligning to TRBD1. The J segment lost 4 bases and the V segment lost 3 bases, leaving 5 bases of the junction unmatched. CDR1 is KGHSH and CDR2 is LQKENI in the germline V gene. CDR3 length: 15 residues. CDR3 nucleotide sequence: TGTGCCAGCTCACCCGGGACAGGGGCTCTCTATGGCTACACCTTC. This translates into CASSPGTGALYGYTF. Filled out from reference TRBV18 and TRBJ1-2, the complete variable domain reads NAGVMQNPRHLVRRRGQEARLRCSPMKGHSHVYWYRQLPEEGLKFMVYLQKENIIDESGMPKERFSAEFPKEGPSILRIQQVVRGDSAAYFCASSPGTGALYGYTFGSGTRLTVV.

This sequence joins TRBV7-8 and TRBJ1-6; D is unclear. Germline-derived CDR1 and CDR2 are SGHVS and FQNEAQ. This CDR3 has 15 residues. V lost 2 bases and J lost 7, with 12 bases in between. The CDR3 region has the DNA TGTGCCAGCAGCTTACGCGGGATATACAATTCACCCCTCCACTTT. Amino acid sequence: CASSLRGIYNSPLHF.

The DNA of the CDR3 is TGTGCCAGCAGCTTAGGGACAGGGTTGCTCCCCCAGCATTTT. This codes for CASSLGTGLLPQHF. The chain employs TRBV7-8 and TRBJ1-5; 8 bases line up with TRBD1. Germline V lookup: CDR1 SGHVS, CDR2 FQNEAQ. The CDR3 runs 14 residues. J lost 10 bases, V lost 1 base, and 6 bases had no gene match. Complete variable domain (other parts from reference TRBV7-8 and TRBJ1-5): GAGVSQSPRYKVAKRGQDVALRCDPISGHVSLFWYQQALGQGPEFLTYFQNEAQLDKSGLPSDRFFAERPEGSVSTLKIQRTQQEDSAVYLCASSLGTGLLPQHFGDGTRLSIL.